A selection of T cell receptor beta chains follows, all from one sample in a study of spatial heterogeneity in lung cancer. TCRdb re-called the 5' RACE reads through MiXCR, storing one row per CDR3 protein. The sample holds several hundred distinct CDR3 sequences, 30% to 45% seen once. Specimen: lung tumor tissue, collected at surgery. Receptors were obtained from a male donor with early-stage non-small cell lung cancer. The CDR3 runs from the conserved cysteine through the conserved F or W. A D gene is named only where the DNA matches it firmly. Rows give clone size only sometimes, using once, few, many, or a class for an expanded clone.

>14|TRBV6-5|few|TRBD1|TRBJ1-1
CASSYNRDRHEAFF
TGTGCCAGCAGCTACAACCGGGACAGACATGAAGCTTTCTTT
>14|TRBV12-3/TRBV12-4|.|TRBD1|TRBJ1-1
CASSPVTGGTEAFF
TGTGCCAGCAGTCCTGTGACAGGGGGCACTGAAGCTTTCTTT
>15|TRBV12-3/TRBV12-4|.|.|TRBJ1-2
CASSLSDSLNYGYTF
TGTGCCAGCAGTTTATCGGACAGCCTTAACTATGGCTACACCTTC
>16|TRBV6-2/TRBV6-3|.|TRBD1|TRBJ2-2
CASSLQQGSVTGELFF
TGTGCCAGCAGCCTTCAACAGGGGTCGGTCACCGGGGAGCTGTTTTTT
>15|TRBV4-3|large|.|TRBJ1-6
CASSQDPDRNSPLHF
TGCGCCAGCAGCCAAGATCCGGACCGAAATTCACCCCTCCACTTT
>14|TRBV7-2|large|TRBD1|TRBJ1-2
CASTKDRGNYGYTF
TGTGCCAGCACGAAGGACAGGGGAAACTATGGCTACACCTTC
>13|TRBV18|.|TRBD1|TRBJ1-4
CASSPLQGKALFF
TGTGCCAGCTCACCCTTACAGGGGAAGGCACTGTTTTTT
>15|TRBV14|.|.|TRBJ2-5
CASSQALSSQETQYF
TGTGCCAGCAGCCAAGCCCTTTCCTCCCAAGAGACCCAGTACTTC
>15|TRBV27|.|.|TRBJ2-7
CASSPGPRVPYEQYF
TGTGCCAGCAGTCCGGGACCCAGGGTCCCCTACGAGCAGTACTTC
>15|TRBV11-2|.|.|TRBJ1-1
CASSLDGRLNTEAFF
TGTGCCAGCAGCTTAGATGGACGTCTGAACACTGAAGCTTTCTTT
>17|TRBV6-2/TRBV6-3|.|TRBD2|TRBJ2-1
CASSLPGLAVLYNEQFF
TGTGCCAGCAGTCTCCCGGGACTAGCGGTTCTCTACAATGAGCAGTTCTTC
>17|TRBV19|once|TRBD1|TRBJ1-5
CASSIVRGVYSNQPQHF
TGTGCCAGTAGTATCGTCAGGGGGGTTTATAGCAATCAGCCCCAGCATTTT
>13|TRBV29-1|large|TRBD1|TRBJ1-5
CSVGGTGGQPQHF
TGCAGCGTTGGGGGGACAGGGGGTCAGCCCCAGCATTTT
>16|TRBV7-3|.|TRBD2|TRBJ2-3
CASSPLVAGVGDTQYF
TGTGCCAGCAGCCCCTTAGTAGCGGGAGTGGGAGATACGCAGTATTTT
>14|TRBV20-1|hyperexpanded|.|TRBJ2-1
CSARPPAQGNEQFF
TGCAGTGCTAGACCTCCGGCCCAGGGCAATGAGCAGTTCTTC
>17|TRBV4-1|few|TRBD1|TRBJ1-5
CASSHRTGMEPDQPQHF
TGCGCCAGCAGCCACAGGACAGGTATGGAGCCCGATCAGCCCCAGCATTTT
>13|TRBV3-1|.|.|TRBJ1-1
CASSQSQDTEAFF
TGTGCCAGCAGCCAATCCCAGGACACTGAAGCTTTCTTT
>13|TRBV11-2|.|.|TRBJ1-1
CASGAQGGTEAFF
TGTGCCAGCGGCGCACAGGGCGGCACTGAAGCTTTCTTT
>10|TRBV20-1|few|.|TRBJ2-1
CSAYANEQFF
TGCAGTGCCTATGCCAATGAGCAGTTCTTC
>16|TRBV12-3/TRBV12-4|few|TRBD1|TRBJ1-2
CASSKTGTVHAYGYTF
TGTGCCAGCAGTAAAACGGGGACAGTTCATGCCTATGGCTACACCTTC
>14|TRBV28|medium-sized|.|TRBJ2-3
CASSFSGSTDTQYF
TGTGCCAGCAGTTTTTCGGGTAGCACAGATACGCAGTATTTT
>14|TRBV12-3/TRBV12-4|.|.|TRBJ1-2
CASSYAGQYYGYTF
TGTGCCAGCAGTTATGCGGGGCAATACTATGGCTACACCTTC
>13|TRBV28|medium-sized|TRBD2|TRBJ2-5
CASKREMGETQYF
TGTGCCAGCAAGCGGGAGATGGGAGAGACCCAGTACTTC
>14|TRBV29-1|medium-sized|.|TRBJ1-1
CSVDLGTMNTEAFF
TGCAGCGTTGATTTAGGCACCATGAACACTGAAGCTTTCTTT
>15|TRBV6-2/TRBV6-3|large|.|TRBJ1-5
CASSYDSGTNQPQHF
TGTGCCAGCAGTTACGACAGTGGGACCAATCAGCCCCAGCATTTT
>13|TRBV6-5|large|.|TRBJ2-1
CASSYAAGAEQFF
TGTGCCAGCAGTTACGCGGCGGGGGCTGAGCAGTTCTTC
>16|TRBV7-9|hyperexpanded|.|TRBJ2-2
CASSLGVGGNTGELFF
TGTGCCAGCAGCTTAGGGGTTGGAGGGAACACCGGGGAGCTGTTTTTT
>12|TRBV27|few|.|TRBJ2-7
CASSYSSYEQYF
TGTGCCAGCAGTTACAGCTCCTACGAGCAGTACTTC
>14|TRBV7-9|.|TRBD1|TRBJ2-7
CASSPKDRGLEQYF
TGTGCCAGCAGTCCTAAGGACAGGGGCCTTGAGCAGTACTTC
>13|TRBV29-1|.|.|TRBJ2-3
CSVHGGVTDTQYF
TGCAGCGTGCACGGGGGAGTCACAGATACGCAGTATTTT
>13|TRBV11-2|.|.|TRBJ2-1
CASSGGAHNEQFF
TGTGCCAGCAGCGGGGGGGCCCACAATGAGCAGTTCTTC
>14|TRBV5-1|.|.|TRBJ1-2
CASSLEDSVSGYTF
TGCGCCAGCAGCTTGGAAGACTCCGTTTCGGGCTACACCTTC
>14|TRBV6-9|large|.|TRBJ2-3
CATIWRGSPDTQYF
TGTGCCACCATATGGCGGGGAAGCCCAGATACGCAGTATTTT
>13|TRBV27|.|TRBD2|TRBJ2-3
CATSGGGSDTQYF
TGTGCGACTAGCGGAGGGGGTTCAGATACGCAGTATTTT
>14|TRBV20-1|.|TRBD1|TRBJ1-2
CSASGQGDNYGYTF
TGCAGTGCCAGCGGACAGGGGGACAACTATGGCTACACCTTC
>14|TRBV20-1|few|.|TRBJ1-4
CSAGKGPMREKLFF
TGCAGTGCGGGCAAGGGACCCATGAGGGAAAAACTGTTTTTT
>15|TRBV29-1|.|.|TRBJ1-4
CSVGASGTRGEKLFF
TGCAGCGTTGGGGCCTCCGGGACGAGGGGGGAAAAACTGTTTTTT
>18|TRBV10-1|medium-sized|.|TRBJ2-5
CASRKLQAESYRQETQYF
TGCGCCAGCAGAAAGTTACAGGCAGAAAGTTACAGACAAGAGACCCAGTACTTC
>16|TRBV2|large|.|TRBJ2-7
CASSEARGQSFYEQYF
TGTGCCAGCAGTGAAGCGAGAGGACAGAGTTTTTACGAGCAGTACTTC
>13|TRBV29-1|.|.|TRBJ2-1
CSVEDSSYNEQFF
TGCAGCGTTGAAGATAGCTCCTACAATGAGCAGTTCTTC
>17|TRBV7-3|medium-sized|.|TRBJ2-5
CASSFTGEWGPQETQYF
TGTGCCAGCAGCTTCACTGGAGAGTGGGGGCCTCAAGAGACCCAGTACTTC
>15|TRBV6-1|.|TRBD2|TRBJ2-1
CASSGRIAGGGEQFF
TGTGCCAGCAGTGGGAGAATAGCGGGAGGAGGGGAGCAGTTCTTC
>16|TRBV5-1|.|TRBD2|TRBJ2-3
CASSLATSGFTDTQYF
TGCGCCAGCAGCTTGGCTACTAGCGGTTTCACAGATACGCAGTATTTT
>16|TRBV29-1|large|TRBD2|TRBJ2-5
CSVVEETSGTQETQYF
TGCAGCGTTGTTGAGGAGACTAGCGGTACCCAAGAGACCCAGTACTTC
>17|TRBV18|few|.|TRBJ1-5
CASSPLDRSDSNQPQHF
TGTGCCAGCTCACCGCTGGACAGAAGCGATAGCAATCAGCCCCAGCATTTT
>18|TRBV27|few|.|TRBJ1-6
CASSGLRGGSSYNSPLHF
TGTGCCAGCAGCGGCCTTAGAGGCGGAAGCTCCTATAATTCACCCCTCCACTTT
>16|TRBV28|.|.|TRBJ2-1
CASSYTTSGPSTEQFF
TGTGCCAGCAGTTATACCACTTCTGGCCCTAGTACTGAGCAGTTCTTC
>15|TRBV28|medium-sized|.|TRBJ2-2
CASHGAEMNTGELFF
TGTGCCAGCCATGGGGCGGAGATGAACACCGGGGAGCTGTTTTTT
>12|TRBV21-1|.|.|TRBJ2-1
CAYCCSYNEQFF
.
>13|TRBV18|large|TRBD1|TRBJ2-5
CASSRGTGETQYF
TGTGCCAGCTCACGAGGGACAGGAGAGACCCAGTACTTC
>14|TRBV24-1|large|.|TRBJ1-2
CATSEVGGEAGYTF
TGTGCCACCAGTGAGGTAGGCGGGGAGGCTGGCTACACCTTC
>14|TRBV25-1|hyperexpanded|.|TRBJ2-2
CASSEVFGELFLFF
TGTGCCAGCAGTGAAGTTTTCGGGGAGCTGTTTTTGTTTTTT
>14|TRBV4-1|.|TRBD1|TRBJ1-1
CASSRRQGAAEAFF
TGCGCCAGCAGCCGGAGACAGGGGGCCGCTGAAGCTTTCTTT
>15|TRBV19|.|.|TRBJ2-1
CASSGSGGPYNEQFF
TGTGCCAGTAGCGGGAGCGGAGGGCCCTACAATGAGCAGTTCTTC